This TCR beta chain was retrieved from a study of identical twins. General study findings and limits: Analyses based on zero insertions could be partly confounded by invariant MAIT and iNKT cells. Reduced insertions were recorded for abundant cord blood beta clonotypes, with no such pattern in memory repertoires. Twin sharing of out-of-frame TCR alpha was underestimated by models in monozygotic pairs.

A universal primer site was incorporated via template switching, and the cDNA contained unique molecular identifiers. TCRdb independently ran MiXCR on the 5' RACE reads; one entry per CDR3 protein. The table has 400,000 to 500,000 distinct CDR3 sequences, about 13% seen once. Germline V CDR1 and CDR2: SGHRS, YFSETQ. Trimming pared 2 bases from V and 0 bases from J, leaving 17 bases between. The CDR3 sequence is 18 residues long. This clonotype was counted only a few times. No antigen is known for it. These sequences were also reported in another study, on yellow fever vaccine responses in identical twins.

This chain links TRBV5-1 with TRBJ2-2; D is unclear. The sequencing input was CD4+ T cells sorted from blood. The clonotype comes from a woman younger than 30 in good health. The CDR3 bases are TGCGCCAGCAGCTTCGGCCAGCAGTTGCTTACGAACACCGGGGAGCTGTTTTTT. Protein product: CASSFGQQLLTNTGELFF.